The 21 T cell receptor beta chains reported below all come from one sample, sequenced in a study of T-cell reconstitution after alpha-beta-depleted transplantation in children (dated by TCRdb to 2015 to 2016). Library prep was done by PCR. The run used an Illumina HiSeq 2500. TCR library preparation used molecular barcoding, with unique molecular identifiers applied to normalize quantification of the TCRbeta repertoire. TCRdb cleaned the public reads at Q25 with fastp, built clones with MiXCR and kept in-frame beta chains. Identical CDR3 proteins give one entry, which carries the most common genes and DNA. Here the sample has about 540,000 distinct CDR3 sequences; about 16% occur a single time. In total, the top ten clones hold 3% to 4% of the sample. Source: PBMCs from the stem cell graft donor, taken from the stem cell graft. The receptors derive from a human donor who donated a stem cell graft to a child with acute lymphoblastic leukemia.

Comment on this clonotype: In this CDR3 the conserved last residue, phenylalanine or tryptophan, is missing, so a read error is likely. This rearrangement joins TRBV29-1 to TRBJ2-2, with TRBD1 as a possible D gene (6 bases). CDR3 size: 14 residues. V gave up 1 base and J gave up 5 bases, with 11 bases separating them. Germline loops: CDR1 SQVTM, CDR2 ANQGSEA. The CDR3 loop reads CSVEGDQGTGELFL. The CDR3 DNA sequence: TGCAGCGTTGAAGGCGACCAGGGGACCGGGGAGCTGTTTTTG.

The genes are TRBV29-1 and TRBJ2-7; weak D call: TRBD2 (6 bases). This CDR3 has 12 residues. Between the trimmed V and J ends, which lost 1 base and 6 bases, there was a span of 10 bases. Per the germline V gene, CDR1 is SQVTM and CDR2 is ANQGSEA. The CDR3 nucleotides read TGCAGCGTTGAAGCGGGAGCTGCCGAGCAGTACTTC. This translates into CSVEAGAAEQYF.

This clonotype was seen only a few times. This chain links TRBV6-5 with TRBJ2-7; 9 bases are a match to TRBD1. Germline trimming cut 3 bases from V and 3 bases from J; bases unmatched to any gene: 9. Germline CDR1 reads MNHEY; CDR2 reads SVGAGI. The CDR3 has 16 amino acids. CDR3 amino acids: CASSYSGTGIDYEQYF. The CDR3 DNA reads as TGTGCCAGCAGTTATTCCGGGACAGGGATTGACTACGAGCAGTACTTC.

The chain combines TRBV7-9 with TRBJ1-4; 8 bases fit TRBD1. V dropped 5 bases and J dropped 5; count of bases not matched to a gene: 7. The CDR3 runs 15 residues. Per germline, CDR1 SEHNR and CDR2 FQNEAQ (reference sequence). The CDR3 DNA is TGTGCCAGCAGCCCGACAGGGGCCCTAAATGAAAAACTGTTTTTT. Amino acids: CASSPTGALNEKLFF.

In its sample, this clonotype was seen a few times. The gene calls are TRBV6-1 and TRBJ1-2; 12 bases match TRBD1. Germline loops: CDR1 MNHNS, CDR2 SASEGT. V shed 4 bases and J 7 bases; nucleotides not matched to a gene: 7. CDR3 length equals 15 residues. The DNA for the CDR3 is TGTGCCAGCAGTGGATCCGGGACAGGGGGCCGTGGCTACACCTTC. This codes for CASSGSGTGGRGYTF.

This clonotype occurred a few times. This sequence joins TRBV7-9 and TRBJ2-7, with no clear D. With 3 bases removed from V and 3 bases from J, the gap between germline ends came to 9 bases. Germline lookup yields CDR1 SEHNR and CDR2 FQNEAQ (reference sequence). The CDR3 runs 13 residues. CDR3 in amino acids: CASSFEGDYEQYF. The CDR3 DNA follows: TGTGCCAGCAGCTTTGAAGGTGACTACGAGCAGTACTTC.

The sample holds a few counts of this clonotype. The rearrangement uses TRBV6-1 and TRBJ2-7; 14 bases match TRBD2. V lost 6 bases and J lost 0; bases outside the gene matches: 13. The CDR3 sequence is 19 residues long. Germline values: CDR1 MNHNS, CDR2 SASEGT. Here the CDR3 DNA reads TGTGCCAGCAGCCGTAGCCCGGGAGGACTAGCGGGAGGCTCCTACGAGCAGTACTTC. Its protein product is CASSRSPGGLAGGSYEQYF.

There are a few counts of this clonotype. V is TRBV6-1 and J is TRBJ2-7; D not resolved. Deletions cut 4 bases from V and 3 bases from J, with 13 bases between. The CDR3 extends over 14 amino acids. The germline CDR1 and CDR2 sequences are MNHNS and SASEGT. CDR3 loop: CASSVSAFNYEQYF. The DNA for the CDR3 is TGTGCCAGCAGTGTCAGTGCTTTTAACTACGAGCAGTACTTC.

V and J are TRBV10-2 and TRBJ1-1; TRBD1 is a possible D gene (6 bases). The V end was cut by 6 bases, the J end by 4 bases, with 12 bases between. CDR3 size: 13 residues. Germline CDR1 and CDR2: WSHSY and SAAADI. CDR3 sequence (DNA): TGCGCCAGCAGATTGACAGGACTCACTGAAGCTTTCTTT. Encoded protein: CASRLTGLTEAFF.

This clonotype was counted only a few times. The rearrangement uses TRBV25-1 and TRBJ1-4; weak D call: TRBD1 (6 bases). Germline V lookup: CDR1 MGHDK, CDR2 SYGVNS. The CDR3 length is 14 residues. V lost 5 bases and J lost 6, with 13 bases in between. CDR3: CASSQRNRDEKLFF. The DNA of the CDR3 is TGTGCCAGCAGTCAAAGGAACAGGGATGAAAAACTGTTTTTT.

At least ten counts were recorded for this clonotype. CDR3 DNA: TGTGCCAGCAGCTTGGAGGGGCGGGGGTGGAACACTGAAGCTTTCTTT. It codes for CASSLEGRGWNTEAFF. J is TRBJ1-1 and V is TRBV7-9; the D gene is possibly TRBD1 (5 bases). The V end was cut by 3 bases, the J end by 1 base, with 15 bases between. The germline V gene has CDR1 SEHNR and CDR2 FQNEAQ (reference sequence). The CDR3 sequence is 16 residues long.

The gene calls are TRBV2 and TRBJ1-2; D is unclear. With 7 bases removed from V and 5 bases from J, the gap between germline ends came to 23 bases. The CDR3 runs 16 residues. Germline values: CDR1 SNHLY, CDR2 FYNNEI. The CDR3 reads CASMVNRASLLYGYTF. The CDR3 DNA follows: TGTGCCAGCATGGTCAATCGGGCCTCTTTATTGTATGGCTACACCTTC.

The table lists this clonotype with a few counts. The rearrangement joins TRBV29-1 to TRBJ2-7; TRBD2 agrees at 10 bases. Trimming cost V 0 bases and J 3 bases; bases outside gene matches: 8. CDR1 is SQVTM, CDR2 ANQGSEA, per germline. This CDR3 has 16 amino acids. As DNA, the CDR3 is TGCAGCGTTGAAGACCCAGCTAGCGGGGGCAGCTACGAGCAGTACTTC. This codes for CSVEDPASGGSYEQYF.

This clonotype came up a few times. The J gene is TRBJ1-1, the V gene TRBV5-1; D unclear. This CDR3 is built from 14 residues. Germline CDR1 SGHRS, CDR2 YFSETQ. Trimming took 0 bases from V and 4 from J, leaving 10 bases between them. The CDR3 nucleotides are TGCGCCAGCAGCTTGGTAGAGCAAAGCACTGAAGCTTTCTTT. Its protein is CASSLVEQSTEAFF.

The V and J genes are TRBV6-5 and TRBJ2-6; possibly TRBD2 for D (6 bases). The CDR3 contains 19 residues. V lost 6 bases and J 0 bases, leaving 21 bases between the germline ends. CDR1 and CDR2 from the germline V gene are MNHEY and SVGAGI. The CDR3 DNA sequence: TGTGCCAGCAGCTTCTCCGGCGGAGGGAGAAGCTCTGGGGCCAACGTCCTGACTTTC. This codes for CASSFSGGGRSSGANVLTF.

In its sample, this clonotype was seen a few times. V is TRBV5-1 and J is TRBJ1-2; no clear D. The CDR3 totals 16 residues. CDR1 is SGHRS, CDR2 YFSETQ, per germline. V gave up 2 bases and J gave up 6 bases, with 20 bases separating them. CDR3 sequence (DNA): TGCGCCAGCAGCTTCGTGAGCTTCCAGACCCCTCATGGCTACACCTTC. This gives the protein CASSFVSFQTPHGYTF. Using reference TRBV5-1 and TRBJ1-2 for the parts outside the CDR3, the full variable domain is KAGVTQTPRYLIKTRGQQVTLSCSPISGHRSVSWYQQTPGQGLQFLFEYFSETQRNKGNFPGRFSGRQFSNSRSEMNVSTLELGDSALYLCASSFVSFQTPHGYTFGSGTRLTVV.

This chain joins TRBV12-3 or TRBV12-4 and TRBJ1-2, with D unclear. The length of the CDR3 is 14 residues. Trimming cost V 2 bases and J 7 bases, with 14 bases left between them. CDR3: CASSLQATLLGYTF. The CDR3 DNA is TGTGCCAGCAGTTTACAGGCTACTTTACTTGGCTACACCTTC.

This chain joins TRBV29-1 and TRBJ2-1, with D unresolved. Per germline, CDR1 SQVTM and CDR2 ANQGSEA. The CDR3 is 13 amino acids. The V end lost 0 bases, the J end lost 8 bases, and 11 bases lay between the germline ends. The CDR3 spells CSVEEASVDEQFF. CDR3 nucleotides: TGCAGCGTTGAAGAAGCGTCGGTGGATGAGCAGTTCTTC.

This clonotype turned up a few times. The gene calls are TRBV6-1 and TRBJ2-5, with a tentative D call TRBD2 (5 bases). In germline, CDR1 is MNHNS, CDR2 SASEGT. The CDR3 totals 13 residues. Trimming took 3 bases from V and 4 from J, leaving 9 bases between them. CDR3 in DNA: TGTGCCAGCAGTGACGGGATCGGAGAGACCCAGTACTTC. Protein: CASSDGIGETQYF.

This clonotype was counted between two and nine times. The chain joins TRBV7-9 to TRBJ2-7, with 13 bases lining up with TRBD2. The CDR3 contains 15 residues. Germline lookup yields CDR1 SEHNR and CDR2 FQNEAQ (reference sequence). The trim removed 4 bases at V and 3 bases at J, leaving 3 bases unmatched. As DNA, the CDR3 is TGTGCCAGCAGCTCCCGGACTAGCGGGAGCTACGAGCAGTACTTC. This encodes CASSSRTSGSYEQYF.

CDR3 protein: CASSLEAGGKEKLFF. The DNA of the CDR3 is TGTGCCAGCAGTTTAGAGGCAGGGGGGAAAGAAAAACTGTTTTTT. V and J are TRBV12-3 or TRBV12-4 and TRBJ1-4; 7 bases are a match to TRBD1. The CDR3 covers 15 residues. With 1 base clipped from V and 8 bases from J, the junction kept 7 bases outside the gene matches.